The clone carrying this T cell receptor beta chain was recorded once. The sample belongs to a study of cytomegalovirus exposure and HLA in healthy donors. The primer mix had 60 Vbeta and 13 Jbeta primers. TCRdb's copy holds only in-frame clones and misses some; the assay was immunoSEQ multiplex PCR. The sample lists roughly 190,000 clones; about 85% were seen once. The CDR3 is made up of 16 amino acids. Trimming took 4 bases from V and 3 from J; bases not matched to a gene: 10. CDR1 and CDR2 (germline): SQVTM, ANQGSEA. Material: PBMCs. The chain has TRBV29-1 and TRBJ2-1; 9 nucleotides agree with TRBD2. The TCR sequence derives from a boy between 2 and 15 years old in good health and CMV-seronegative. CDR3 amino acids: CSVGGGVAGVYNEQFF. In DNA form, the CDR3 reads TGCAGCGTTGGGGGAGGGGTAGCGGGGGTCTACAATGAGCAGTTCTTC.